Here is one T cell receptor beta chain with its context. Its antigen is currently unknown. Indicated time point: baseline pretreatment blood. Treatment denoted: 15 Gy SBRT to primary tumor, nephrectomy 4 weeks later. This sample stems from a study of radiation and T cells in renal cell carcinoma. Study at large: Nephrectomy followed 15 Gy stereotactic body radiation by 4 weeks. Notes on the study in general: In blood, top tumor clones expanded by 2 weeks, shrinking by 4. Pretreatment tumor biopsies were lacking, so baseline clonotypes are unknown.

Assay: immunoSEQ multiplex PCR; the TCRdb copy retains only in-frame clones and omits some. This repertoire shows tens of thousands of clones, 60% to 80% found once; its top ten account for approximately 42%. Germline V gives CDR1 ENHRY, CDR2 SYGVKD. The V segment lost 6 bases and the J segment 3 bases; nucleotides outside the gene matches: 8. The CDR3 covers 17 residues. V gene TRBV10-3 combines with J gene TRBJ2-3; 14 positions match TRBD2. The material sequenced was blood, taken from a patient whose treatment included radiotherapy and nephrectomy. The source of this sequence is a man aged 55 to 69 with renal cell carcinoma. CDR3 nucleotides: TGTGCCATCAGCGAAACCGGGACTAGCGGGAGTACAGATACGCAGTATTTT. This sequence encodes CAISETGTSGSTDTQYF.